This T cell receptor (beta chain) was recovered during a study of metastatic and nonmetastatic thyroid tumors. Each patient went into thyroid surgery without having received any treatment. With respect to this clone: A read error may be the cause here, since a much bigger clone is one base away.

This CDR3 spans 15 amino acids. Germline V gene data show CDR1 as SGDLS and CDR2 as YYNGEE. J was trimmed by 2 bases and V by 9 bases; bases with no gene match: 8. From the PCR reads, TCRdb re-called clones with MiXCR. Of tens of thousands of clones listed, around an eighth are singletons. This TCR came from a female donor with papillary thyroid cancer or a benign thyroid nodule (not recorded which). Some clones in this sample may be carry-over from other donors' samples. The V and J genes are TRBV9 and TRBJ2-6; 7 bases map to TRBD1. Sequencing used tumor tissue. The CDR3 DNA reads as TGTGCCATCACGAACAGGGGTGCTGGGGCCAACGTCCTGACTTTC. Translation: CAITNRGAGANVLTF.